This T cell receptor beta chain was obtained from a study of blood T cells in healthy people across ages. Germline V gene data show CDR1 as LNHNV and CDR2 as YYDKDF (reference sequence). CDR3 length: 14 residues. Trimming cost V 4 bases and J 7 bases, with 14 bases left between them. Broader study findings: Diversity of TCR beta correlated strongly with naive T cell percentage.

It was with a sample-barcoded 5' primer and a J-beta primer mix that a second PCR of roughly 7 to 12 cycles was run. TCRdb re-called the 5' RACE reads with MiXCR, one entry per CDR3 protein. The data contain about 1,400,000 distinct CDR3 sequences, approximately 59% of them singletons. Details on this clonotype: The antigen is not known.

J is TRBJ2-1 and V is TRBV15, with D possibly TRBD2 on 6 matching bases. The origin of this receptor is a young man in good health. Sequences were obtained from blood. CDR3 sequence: CATSTGDSHNEQFF. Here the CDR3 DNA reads TGTGCCACCAGCACCGGGGACTCGCATAATGAGCAGTTCTTC.